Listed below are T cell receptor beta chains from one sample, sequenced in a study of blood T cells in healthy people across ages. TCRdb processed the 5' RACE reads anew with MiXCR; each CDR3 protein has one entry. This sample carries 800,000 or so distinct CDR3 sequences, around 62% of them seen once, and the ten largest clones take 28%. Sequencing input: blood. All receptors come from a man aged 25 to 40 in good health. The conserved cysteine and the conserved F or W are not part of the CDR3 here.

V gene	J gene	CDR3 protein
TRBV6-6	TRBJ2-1	ASSHLIAGGRDEQF
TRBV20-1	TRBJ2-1	SAYTGQGAYNEQF
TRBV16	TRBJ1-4	ASSQSSGAEKLF
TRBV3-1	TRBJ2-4	ASSQWDTKNIQY
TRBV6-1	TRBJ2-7	ASSEFWKPYEQY
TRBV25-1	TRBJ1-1	ASSEYQGYTEAF
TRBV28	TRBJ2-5	ASNRAGAATEQY
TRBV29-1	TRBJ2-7	SAGTSGEQY
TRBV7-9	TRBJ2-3	ASSPPGLAGARGTQY
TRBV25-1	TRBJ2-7	ASAGRLYEQY
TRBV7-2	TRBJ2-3	ASSPGLALTDTQY
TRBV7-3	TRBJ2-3	ASSLDRGSGTDTQY
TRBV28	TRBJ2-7	ASSTDRGVHEQY
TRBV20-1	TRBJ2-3	SASSLEVTDTQY
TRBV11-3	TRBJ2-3	ASSLGASGGRDTQY
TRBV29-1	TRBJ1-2	SVGTPSGSGYT
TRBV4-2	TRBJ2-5	ASSQGTKQGKQETQY
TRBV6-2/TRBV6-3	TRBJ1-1	ASRQGSGDTEAF
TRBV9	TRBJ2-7	ASSVARDRPSYEQY
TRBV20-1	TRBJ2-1	SARDPTSGSYNEQF
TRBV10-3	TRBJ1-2	AAGQGNGYT
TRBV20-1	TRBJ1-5	SARADINQPQH
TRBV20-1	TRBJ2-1	SARAPGIAGGRYNEQF
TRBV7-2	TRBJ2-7	ASSFTQAEQY
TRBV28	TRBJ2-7	ARPLGSRYEQY
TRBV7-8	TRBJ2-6	ASSPSGRLGANVLT
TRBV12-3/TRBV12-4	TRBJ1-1	ASSRGTMNTEAF